This TCR beta chain is from a study of Ad26.COV2.S vaccination and SARS-CoV-2 variants. Study context: In the study, Ad26.COV2.S was injected intramuscularly once, or twice 56 days apart.

Whole-study findings and limits: Total T cell responses may have been underestimated by the TCR breadth and depth analyses. It was reported that spike-specific CD8+ and CD4+ T cell responses were substantially broad after vaccination.

Treatment reported: 19 received Ad26.COV2.S at low or high dose, single or two shots; 5 received placebo; per-sample allocation not given. Sampling occurred on day 63 after the first vaccine or placebo injection. An Ad26 vector expressing Wuhan-strain SARS-CoV-2 spike served as the vaccine. Clones were sequenced by immunoSEQ multiplex PCR, and TCRdb holds only the in-frame ones, with some missing. The data show some 370,000 clones, about four fifths seen once. V lost 3 bases to trimming and J lost 1 base; unmatched junction nucleotides: 1. Per the germline V gene, CDR1 is MGHRA and CDR2 is YSYEKL. This CDR3 has 14 residues. Turning to this clone: The antigen is not known.

The source of this sequence is a person aged 18-65 years who received the Ad26.COV2.S COVID-19 vaccine or a placebo. Here the sequenced sample was peripheral blood, taken in a trial of Ad26.COV2.S vaccine versus placebo. The chain combines TRBV4-1 with TRBJ2-7; 9 nucleotides line up with TRBD1. CDR3 loop: CASSHGTGSYEQYF. CDR3 bases: TGCGCCAGCAGCCACGGGACAGGGTCCTACGAGCAGTACTTC.